Below are 6 T cell receptor beta chains sequenced from a single sample in a study of beta chain features in type 1 diabetes. All of the isolated RNA was reverse transcribed, so expressed TCRB transcripts were sequenced. Sequenced by immunoSEQ multiplex PCR; TCRdb stores in-frame clones only, minus some. The profile shows around 320,000 clones, roughly 15% of them singletons. Sequenced material: central memory CD4+ T cells from blood. These receptors all come from a man aged 30-40 years in good health.

The rearrangement joins TRBV7-2 to TRBJ2-1; 7 nucleotides agree with TRBD2. The CDR3 extends over 19 amino acids. J gave up 0 bases and V 1 base, and 12 bases lay outside the gene matches. Germline CDR1 is SGHTA and CDR2 is FQGNSA. The CDR3 protein is CASSLGRGTGGSSYNEQFF. The CDR3 DNA follows: TGTGCCAGCAGCTTAGGTCGAGGGACGGGGGGAAGCTCCTACAATGAGCAGTTCTTC.

J is TRBJ2-7 and V is TRBV7-2, with a weak D call TRBD2 (5 bases). The CDR3 has 16 residues. V was cut by 1 base and J by 0 bases, with 13 bases left in between. Germline V CDR1 and CDR2: SGHTA, FQGNSA. Here the CDR3 DNA reads TGTGCCAGCAGCTTAGTTAGGACTGCAAGCTCCTACGAGCAGTACTTC. It is translated as CASSLVRTASSYEQYF.

The chain couples TRBV5-4 to TRBJ2-7, with 7 bases identical to TRBD2. The CDR3 sequence is 14 residues long. V dropped 4 bases and J dropped 3; count of bases not matched to a gene: 7. CDR1 and CDR2 from the germline V gene are SGHNT and YYREEE (reference sequence). The CDR3 protein is CASSRRGDLYEQYF. The CDR3 bases are TGTGCCAGCAGCCGACGGGGGGACCTCTACGAGCAGTACTTC.

The chain uses TRBV19 and TRBJ1-5; tentative D call: TRBD1 (5 bases). Trimming stripped 4 bases from V and 1 base from J, with 11 bases between. The CDR3 loop spans 15 amino acids. Germline V gives CDR1 LNHDA, CDR2 SQIVND (reference sequence). CDR3 in amino acids: CASSRDSLSNQPQHF. The CDR3 coding sequence is TGTGCCAGTAGTAGAGACAGCCTAAGCAATCAGCCCCAGCATTTT.

The chain couples TRBV30 to TRBJ2-3; 7 nucleotides line up with TRBD1. Germline V gene sequence: CDR1 GTSNPN, CDR2 SVGIG (reference sequence). The CDR3 spans 13 residues. J gave up 1 base and V 8 bases, and 6 bases lay outside the gene matches. The CDR3 sequence is CALQGSRTDTQYF. CDR3 sequence (DNA): TGTGCCCTACAGGGGTCACGCACAGATACGCAGTATTTT. Full variable domain (outside the CDR3, taken from reference TRBV30 and TRBJ2-3): SQTIHQWPATLVQPVGSPLSLECTVEGTSNPNLYWYRQAAGRGLQLLFYSVGIGQISSEVPQNLSASRPQDRQFILSSKKLLLSDSGFYLCALQGSRTDTQYFGPGTRLTVL.

This clone was detected a few times. The CDR3 region has the DNA TGTGCCAGCAATTCTCTCAGGTCAGGAGGCACTGAAGCTTTCTTT. This translates into CASNSLRSGGTEAFF. The chain is built from TRBV6-6 and TRBJ1-1; D uncertain. V lost 7 bases to trimming and J lost 4 bases, with 19 bases between them. The germline gives CDR1 MNHNY, CDR2 SVGAGI (reference sequence). CDR3 size: 15 residues.